This TCR beta chain stems from a study of blood T cell repertoires in COVID-19. Across the study: The samples span acute and convalescent COVID-19 from the United States, Italy and Spain.

Germline V CDR1 and CDR2: MNHNS, SASEGT. This CDR3 has 13 residues. V lost 2 bases and J lost 5, with 9 bases in between. TCRdb keeps only in-frame clones here, not all; method: immunoSEQ multiplex PCR. The sample lists 280,000 or so clones, 75% to 90% occurring once. The source material was peripheral blood. The chain recombines TRBV6-1 with TRBJ2-5; a weak D match, TRBD2 (5 bases). The source is a woman aged 55 to 70 with acute or convalescent COVID-19. CDR3 loop: CASSELRRETQYF. DNA of the CDR3: TGTGCCAGCAGTGAATTAAGGAGGGAGACCCAGTACTTC.